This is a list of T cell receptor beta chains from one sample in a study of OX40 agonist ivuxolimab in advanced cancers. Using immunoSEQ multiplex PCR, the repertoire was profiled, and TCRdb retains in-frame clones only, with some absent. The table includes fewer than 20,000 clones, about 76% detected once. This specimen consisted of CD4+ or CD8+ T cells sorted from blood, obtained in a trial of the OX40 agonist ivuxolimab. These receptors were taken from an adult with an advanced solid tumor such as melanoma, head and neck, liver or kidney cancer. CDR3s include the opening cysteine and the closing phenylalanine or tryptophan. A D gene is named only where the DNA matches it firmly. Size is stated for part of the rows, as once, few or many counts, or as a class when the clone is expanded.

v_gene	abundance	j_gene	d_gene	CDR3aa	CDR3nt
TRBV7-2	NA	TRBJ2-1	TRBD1	CASSLFWDRASNEQFF	TGTGCCAGCAGCTTATTCTGGGACAGGGCTTCCAATGAGCAGTTCTTC
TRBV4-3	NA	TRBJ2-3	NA	CASSQESLGSSTDTQYF	TGCGCCAGCAGCCAAGAATCGTTAGGCTCTAGCACAGATACGCAGTATTTT
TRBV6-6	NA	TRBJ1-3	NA	CASSYEQGGGNTIYF	TGTGCCAGCAGTTACGAACAGGGAGGAGGAAACACCATATATTTT
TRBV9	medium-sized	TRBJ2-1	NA	CASSVEPGGLNEQFF	TGTGCCAGCAGCGTAGAGCCAGGGGGGCTCAATGAGCAGTTCTTC
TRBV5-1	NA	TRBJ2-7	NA	CASSLGVGPQTYEQYF	TGCGCCAGCAGCTTGGGGGTCGGTCCGCAGACGTACGAGCAGTACTTC
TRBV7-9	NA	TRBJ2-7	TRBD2	CASSLAAGGFSYEQYF	TGTGCCAGCAGCTTAGCGGCGGGGGGTTTTTCCTACGAGCAGTACTTC
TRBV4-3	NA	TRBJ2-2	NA	CASSQPIGTGELFF	TGCGCCAGCAGCCAGCCAATTGGCACCGGGGAGCTGTTTTTT
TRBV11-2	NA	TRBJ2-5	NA	CASRPPGVGTQYF	TGTGCCAGCAGGCCCCCGGGGGTAGGGACCCAGTACTTC
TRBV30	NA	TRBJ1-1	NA	CAWGLLSGAEAFF	TGTGCCTGGGGACTCCTCTCTGGGGCTGAAGCTTTCTTT
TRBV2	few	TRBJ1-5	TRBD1	CASSPGQGAGQPQHF	TGTGCCAGCAGTCCGGGACAGGGGGCCGGTCAGCCCCAGCATTTT
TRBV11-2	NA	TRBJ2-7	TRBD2	CASSLERGEDYEQYF	TGTGCCAGCAGCTTAGAGCGGGGGGAGGACTACGAGCAGTACTTC
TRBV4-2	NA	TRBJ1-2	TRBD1	CASSHGTGPNGYTF	TGTGCCAGCAGCCACGGGACAGGTCCCAATGGCTACACCTTC
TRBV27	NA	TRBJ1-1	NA	CASSPEQGGGWTEAFF	TGTGCCAGCAGTCCTGAACAAGGGGGGGGGTGGACTGAAGCTTTCTTT
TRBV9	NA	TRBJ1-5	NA	CASSVTYAGTSGNQPQHF	TGTGCCAGCAGCGTAACCTACGCGGGGACAAGTGGCAATCAGCCCCAGCATTTT
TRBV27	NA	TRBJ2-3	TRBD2	CASSYLAGGDTQYF	TGTGCCAGCAGTTATCTAGCGGGGGGGGATACGCAGTATTTT
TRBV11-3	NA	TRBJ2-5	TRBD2	CASSNWASGGQQETQYF	TGTGCCAGCAGCAATTGGGCTAGCGGGGGGCAGCAAGAGACCCAGTACTTC
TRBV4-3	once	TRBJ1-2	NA	CASSPEERGGYGYTF	TGCGCCAGCAGCCCGGAGGAGAGGGGTGGTTATGGCTACACCTTC
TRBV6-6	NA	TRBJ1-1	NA	CASTPRWNTEAFF	TGTGCCAGCACCCCTCGGTGGAACACTGAAGCTTTCTTT
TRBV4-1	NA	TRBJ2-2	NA	CASSQDPGITGELFF	TGCGCCAGCAGCCAAGATCCAGGGATCACCGGGGAGCTGTTTTTT
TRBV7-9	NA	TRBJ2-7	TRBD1	CASSADRGNEQYF	TGTGCCAGCAGCGCGGACAGGGGCAACGAGCAGTACTTC
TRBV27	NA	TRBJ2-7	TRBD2	CASSYSAGGYPYEQYF	TGTGCCAGCAGTTACTCAGCGGGGGGCTACCCCTACGAGCAGTACTTC
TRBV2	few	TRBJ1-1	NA	CASSYIQAFEAFF	TGTGCCAGCAGCTATATCCAGGCCTTTGAAGCTTTCTTT
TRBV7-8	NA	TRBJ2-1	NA	CASTIGQAYNEQFF	TGTGCCAGCACCATAGGACAAGCCTACAATGAGCAGTTCTTC
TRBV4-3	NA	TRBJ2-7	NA	CASSPEEGHSYEQYF	TGCGCCAGCAGCCCGGAGGAGGGCCACTCCTACGAGCAGTACTTC
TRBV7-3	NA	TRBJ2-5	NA	CASSLTGSQETQYF	TGTGCCAGCAGCTTAACAGGGAGCCAAGAGACCCAGTACTTC
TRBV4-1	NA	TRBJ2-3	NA	CASSPRAKGATDTQYF	TGCGCCAGCAGCCCAAGAGCAAAGGGAGCCACAGATACGCAGTATTTT
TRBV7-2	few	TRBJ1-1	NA	CASSLYGGTEAFF	TGTGCCAGCAGCTTATACGGGGGAACTGAAGCTTTCTTT
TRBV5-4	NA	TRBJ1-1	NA	CASSRKAQVLNTEAFF	TGCGCCAGCAGCCGCAAAGCCCAGGTGCTGAACACTGAAGCTTTCTTT
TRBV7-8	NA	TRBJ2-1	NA	CASSLHGSSYNEQFF	TGTGCCAGCAGTTTACACGGGAGCTCCTACAATGAGCAGTTCTTC
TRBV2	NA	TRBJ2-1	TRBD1	CASSDRTGVDEQFF	TGTGCCAGCAGCGATAGGACAGGGGTGGATGAGCAGTTCTTC
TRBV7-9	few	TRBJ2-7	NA	CASSFTGVYEQYF	TGTGCCAGCAGCTTCACAGGTGTGTACGAGCAGTACTTC
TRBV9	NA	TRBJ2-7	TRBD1	CASSEGTENYEQYF	TGTGCCAGCAGCGAGGGGACAGAAAACTACGAGCAGTACTTC
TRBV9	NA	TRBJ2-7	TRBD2	CASSASGGAGEQYF	TGTGCCAGCAGCGCTAGCGGGGGGGCAGGGGAGCAGTACTTC
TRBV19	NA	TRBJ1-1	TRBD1	CASSIVQGASTEAFF	TGTGCCAGTAGTATTGTGCAGGGGGCGTCCACTGAAGCTTTCTTT
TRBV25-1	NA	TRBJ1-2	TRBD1	CASSGALGQDYGYTF	TGTGCCAGCAGTGGAGCGCTTGGACAGGACTATGGCTACACCTTC
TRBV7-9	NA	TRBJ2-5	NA	CASRTGSGLERETQYF	TGTGCCAGCAGAACTGGTTCCGGGCTCGAAAGGGAGACCCAGTACTTC
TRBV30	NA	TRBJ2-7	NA	CAWSEGSRYEQYF	TGTGCCTGGAGTGAAGGGTCACGTTACGAGCAGTACTTC
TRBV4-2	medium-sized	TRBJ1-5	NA	CASSQTLGSHQPQHF	TGTGCCAGCAGCCAGACGCTGGGCAGTCACCAGCCCCAGCATTTT
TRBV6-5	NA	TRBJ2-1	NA	CASSSNNEQFF	TGTGCCAGCAGTTCCAACAATGAGCAGTTCTTC
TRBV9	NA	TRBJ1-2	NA	CASSKRDVLNYGYTF	TGTGCCAGCAGCAAACGGGACGTACTTAACTATGGCTACACCTTC
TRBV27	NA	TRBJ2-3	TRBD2	CATASGGGDTQYF	TGTGCCACCGCTAGCGGGGGAGGAGATACGCAGTATTTT
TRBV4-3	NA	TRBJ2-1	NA	CASSQNSDRYNEQFF	TGCGCCAGCAGCCAAAATTCCGACAGATACAATGAGCAGTTCTTC
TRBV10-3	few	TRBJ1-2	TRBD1	CAISDGTGYGYTF	TGTGCCATCAGCGATGGGACAGGGTATGGCTACACCTTC
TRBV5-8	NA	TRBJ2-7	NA	CASSLGSRGPRSEQYF	TGTGCCAGCAGCTTGGGGTCAAGGGGCCCCCGGAGCGAGCAGTACTTC
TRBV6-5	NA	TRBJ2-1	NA	CASSYSGTFLGNEQFF	TGTGCCAGCAGTTACTCCGGGACCTTCTTGGGGAATGAGCAGTTCTTC
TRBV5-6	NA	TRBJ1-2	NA	CASSPDSNYGYTF	TGTGCCAGCAGCCCGGACAGCAACTATGGCTACACCTTC
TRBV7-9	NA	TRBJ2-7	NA	CASSLVWYEQYF	TGTGCCAGCAGCTTAGTGTGGTACGAGCAGTACTTC
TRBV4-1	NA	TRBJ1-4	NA	CASSQWGWGDENEKLFF	TGCGCCAGCAGCCAATGGGGCTGGGGAGACGAAAATGAAAAACTGTTTTTT
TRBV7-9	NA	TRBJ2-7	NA	CASSPPSSYEQYF	TGTGCCAGCAGCCCCCCCTCGTCCTACGAGCAGTACTTC